Listed here are 2 T cell receptor beta chains from one sample, sequenced in a study of T cells after yellow fever vaccination. TCRdb passed the 5' RACE reads through MiXCR, listing each CDR3 protein once. The data hold 250,000 to 350,000 distinct CDR3 sequences, with over 3.5% observed a single time. The sequenced sample was PBMCs, obtained 15 days after the yellow fever booster vaccination. These receptors originate from a man aged 18-30 years who received the YFV17D yellow fever vaccine.

This clonotype was seen ten or more times. The rearrangement joins TRBV7-8 to TRBJ2-3, with a weak D call TRBD2 (7 bases). With 2 bases removed from V and 4 bases from J, the gap between germline ends came to 16 bases. The CDR3 is made up of 16 amino acids. CDR1 is SGHVS, CDR2 FQNEAQ, per germline. The CDR3 sequence is CASSLRGGGPADTQYF. CDR3 nucleotide sequence: TGTGCCAGCAGCTTACGTGGGGGGGGGCCGGCAGATACGCAGTATTTT.

This clonotype has more than one count but fewer than ten. The gene calls are TRBV28 and TRBJ2-1, with D maybe TRBD2 (6 bases). CDR3 size: 14 residues. Germline CDR1 and CDR2: MDHEN and SYDVKM. V dropped 7 bases and J dropped 2 bases, with 12 bases sitting between them. The CDR3 DNA is TGTGCCAGCACTTCGGGGGACGCCTACAATGAGCAGTTCTTC. It encodes CASTSGDAYNEQFF.